This T cell receptor (beta chain) derives from a study of T cell repertoires in cytomegalovirus infection. Study background: CMV infection plus the matching HLA type was flagged by public TCR beta signatures. Study conclusions and caveats: The cumulative frequency of public TCR beta families identified carriers of CMV plus the relevant HLA. The ex vivo response was dominated by HLA-C-restricted CMV-specific TCR beta clonotypes.

This clonotype showed up many times. Its antigen is undetermined. TCRdb fed the reads into MiXCR, producing one record per CDR3 protein. The repertoire includes about 830,000 distinct CDR3 sequences, less than 35% of them detected once, and around 12% sits in the top ten. This clonotype originated in a human donor in good health (CMV status not recorded). Some clones in this sample may be carry-over from other donors' samples. This sample comprised cultured CD8+ T cells from PBMCs, obtained from culture after CMV antigen stimulation.

The CDR3 protein is CASSLVPTGTEAFF. Here the CDR3 DNA reads TGTGCCAGCAGCTTAGTTCCTACGGGGACTGAAGCTTTCTTT. This rearrangement joins TRBV7-2 to TRBJ1-1; D uncertain. The CDR3 covers 14 residues. The germline CDR1 and CDR2 sequences are SGHTA and FQGNSA. Trimming took off 1 base at V and 5 bases at J, with 11 bases between the two ends.